Below, 18 T cell receptor beta chains from the same sample are listed, as sequenced in a study of PD-L1 blockade in urothelial cancer. This sample's time point: pretreatment peripheral blood. The data were produced by immunoSEQ multiplex PCR, yet TCRdb's version contains in-frame clones alone and is incomplete. The sample lists approximately 39,000 clones; around 85% were seen once. Here the sequenced sample was PBMCs, taken around atezolizumab (anti-PD-L1) treatment. These receptors all come from a man at least 80 years old with urothelial cancer.

This sequence joins TRBV6-5 and TRBJ2-7; maybe TRBD2 (5 bases). Trimming shortened V by 6 bases and J by 7 bases, and 19 bases separated the two germline ends. Germline CDR1 and CDR2: MNHEY and SVGAGI. This CDR3 comprises 14 residues. The CDR3 bases are TGTGCCAGCAGGTTGGACTTAGGGCCCTGGGAGCAGTACTTC. Its translation is CASRLDLGPWEQYF.

This chain uses TRBV11-3 with TRBJ1-4; the match to TRBD1 covers 9 bases. V lost 2 bases to trimming and J lost 0 bases; unmatched junction nucleotides: 13. Germline CDR1 reads SGHNT; CDR2 reads YENEEA. The CDR3 is 20 amino acids. Here the CDR3 DNA reads TGTGCCAGCAGCTTAAGGGCTCCCGGGACAGGGATAGCAACTAATGAAAAACTGTTTTTT. Residues: CASSLRAPGTGIATNEKLFF.

The chain uses TRBV9 and TRBJ2-1, with 13 positions matching TRBD2. The germline gives CDR1 SGDLS, CDR2 YYNGEE. CDR3 length: 16 residues. J gave up 3 bases and V 0 bases, and 0 bases lay outside the gene matches. DNA of the CDR3: TGTGCCAGCAGCGTAGGGACTAGCGGGAGCTACAATGAGCAGTTCTTC. Translation: CASSVGTSGSYNEQFF.

The chain employs TRBV7-2 and TRBJ2-7, with 11 positions matching TRBD2. CDR3 size: 15 residues. The V gene end was trimmed by 5 bases and the J gene end by 4 bases; junction bases not matched to a gene: 7. Germline V CDR1 and CDR2: SGHTA, FQGNSA. The CDR3 loop is CASSKWTSGRYEQYF. CDR3 sequence (DNA): TGTGCCAGCAGCAAATGGACTAGCGGGCGTTACGAGCAGTACTTC.

The chain links TRBV4-2 to TRBJ2-3, with D unresolved. V was clipped by 0 bases and J by 11 bases, with 9 bases between them. Germline assignment: CDR1 LGHNA and CDR2 YNFKEQ. The CDR3 covers 12 residues. The CDR3 DNA follows: TGTGCCAGCAGCCAAGAGCCTATCAAGCAGTATTTT. As protein: CASSQEPIKQYF.

This clone has a handful of counts. V usage is TRBV2 and J usage is TRBJ1-1; possibly TRBD1 for D (6 bases). The CDR3 is 14 amino acids. The V end was cut by 3 bases, the J end by 6 bases, with 14 bases between. CDR1 SNHLY and CDR2 FYNNEI come from the germline V gene. CDR3 bases: TGTGCCAGCAGTGACTTAACAGGGTTGGCTGAAGCTTTCTTT. Protein sequence: CASSDLTGLAEAFF.

This rearrangement joins TRBV28 to TRBJ2-7, with D perhaps matching TRBD1 (6 bases). Trimming stripped 11 bases from V and 7 bases from J, with 18 bases between. Germline V lookup: CDR1 MDHEN, CDR2 SYDVKM. The CDR3 spans 12 residues. Here the CDR3 DNA reads TGTGCCGTCACAGGGTCCAAGTATGAGCAGTACTTC. Amino acid sequence: CAVTGSKYEQYF.

This sequence joins TRBV5-5 and TRBJ2-1; D might be TRBD2 (6 bases). This CDR3 has 13 residues. Germline V lookup: CDR1 SGHKS, CDR2 YYEKEE (reference sequence). The V end was cut by 7 bases, the J end by 7 bases, with 15 bases between. The CDR3 protein is CASDAGSSNEQFF. In DNA form, the CDR3 reads TGTGCCAGCGATGCGGGGAGTTCAAATGAGCAGTTCTTC.

This chain connects TRBV20-1 to TRBJ2-7; 7 bases align to TRBD1. This CDR3 is built from 11 residues. The trim removed 6 bases at V and 2 bases at J, leaving 1 base unmatched. Germline V gene sequence: CDR1 DFQATT, CDR2 SNEGSKA (reference sequence). The CDR3 coding sequence is TGCAGTGCCGGACAGGCCTACGAGCAGTACTTC. As protein: CSAGQAYEQYF.

This clone occurred once. This chain uses TRBV18 with TRBJ2-2; the match to TRBD2 covers 7 bases. The CDR3 runs to 16 residues. Trimming took 3 bases from V and 6 from J; bases not matched to a gene: 10. CDR1 KGHSH and CDR2 LQKENI come from the germline V gene. The CDR3 sequence is CASSPGGGSLAGELFF. The CDR3 DNA follows: TGTGCCAGCTCACCGGGAGGCGGGAGTTTGGCCGGGGAGCTGTTTTTT.

Concerning this clone: Other DNA sequences from this sample encode an identical CDR3 as well. The chain combines TRBV19 with TRBJ2-1; 9 nucleotides agree with TRBD2. V trimming: 7 bases; J trimming: 7 bases; junction bases outside the gene matches: 5. Germline loops: CDR1 LNHDA, CDR2 SQIVND (reference sequence). This CDR3 comprises 13 residues. CDR3 bases: TGTGCCAGTATTGGGCTAGCGGGGAATGAGCAGTTCTTC. Translating gives CASIGLAGNEQFF.

This chain connects TRBV19 to TRBJ2-3; TRBD2 matches 8 bases. Germline V gives CDR1 LNHDA, CDR2 SQIVND (reference sequence). CDR3 length: 17 amino acids. The trim removed 7 bases at V and 0 bases at J, leaving 12 bases unmatched. The CDR3 DNA is TGTGCCAGTAAAGCCCGGGAGGGGGGAACTAGCACAGATACGCAGTATTTT. Translated: CASKAREGGTSTDTQYF.

This clone has only one observation. The chain couples TRBV28 to TRBJ2-3; the D gene is possibly TRBD1 (6 bases). Per the germline V gene, CDR1 is MDHEN and CDR2 is SYDVKM. CDR3 size: 14 residues. The V end lost 4 bases, the J end lost 3 bases, and 11 bases lay between the germline ends. CDR3 amino acids: CASSSSQGTDTQYF. The CDR3 DNA sequence: TGTGCCAGCAGTTCCTCCCAGGGGACAGATACGCAGTATTTT.

J is TRBJ2-7 and V is TRBV11-3, with D hard to call. This CDR3 contains 14 residues. V lost 1 base, J lost 0 bases, and 7 bases lay in between. CDR1 is SGHNT, CDR2 YENEEA, per germline. The CDR3 loop is CASSLGHSSYEQYF. The CDR3 DNA reads as TGTGCCAGCAGCTTAGGTCACAGCTCCTACGAGCAGTACTTC. The whole variable domain, filled in from reference TRBV11-3 and TRBJ2-7, reads EAGVVQSPRYKIIEKKQPVAFWCNPISGHNTLYWYLQNLGQGPELLIRYENEEAVDDSQLPKDRFSAERLKGVDSTLKIQPAELGDSAVYLCASSLGHSSYEQYFGPGTRLTVT.

This clone has just one count. The rearrangement uses TRBV19 and TRBJ1-2; D possibly corresponds to TRBD1 (5 bases). The V end lost 6 bases, the J end lost 4 bases, and 18 bases lay between the germline ends. Per the germline V gene, CDR1 is LNHDA and CDR2 is SQIVND (reference sequence). The CDR3 loop spans 15 amino acids. DNA of the CDR3: TGTGCCAGTAGCGGGGGGAAACAGGTACCCTATGGCTACACCTTC. Translation gives CASSGGKQVPYGYTF.

V gene TRBV7-2 combines with J gene TRBJ2-7, with D perhaps TRBD1 (5 bases). This CDR3 spans 14 amino acids. Germline loops: CDR1 SGHTA, CDR2 FQGNSA. The V and J ends lost 2 bases and 0 bases respectively, with 8 bases between them. The CDR3 nucleotides are TGTGCCAGCAGCTTACCAGGGAACTCCTACGAGCAGTACTTC. Amino acids: CASSLPGNSYEQYF.

The chain links TRBV11-2 to TRBJ2-4; D unresolved. V lost 5 bases, J lost 0 bases, and 8 bases lay in between. The CDR3 spans 14 residues. Germline CDR1 reads SGHAT; CDR2 reads FQNNGV. The CDR3 loop reads CASSPGIAKNIQYF. CDR3 DNA sequence: TGTGCCAGCAGCCCCGGTATAGCCAAAAACATTCAGTACTTC.

This rearrangement joins TRBV30 to TRBJ2-2; 7 nucleotides line up with TRBD2. The CDR3 runs 16 residues. Trimming at V came to 3 bases and at J to 1 base, leaving 8 bases not matched to a gene. Germline loops: CDR1 GTSNPN, CDR2 SVGIG (reference sequence). The CDR3 DNA reads TGTGCCTGGAGGGAGAGGGCGGGAGAGAACACCGGGGAGCTGTTTTTT. The encoded protein is CAWRERAGENTGELFF.